The next 29 T cell receptor beta chains were all read from a single sample in a study of cytomegalovirus exposure and HLA in healthy donors. Primers: 60 Vbeta forward and 13 Jbeta reverse. The assay was immunoSEQ multiplex PCR, and TCRdb's table has in-frame clones only and misses some. The table shows 110,000 or so clones, with 74% occurring only once. Sequenced: PBMCs. Receptors originate from a woman aged 40-49 years in good health and CMV-seropositive.

The CDR3 spells CASSPPDRQNYGYTF. The CDR3 DNA sequence: TGTGCCAGCTCACCACCGGACAGGCAAAACTATGGCTACACCTTC. The chain carries TRBV18 and TRBJ1-2, with 7 bases that match TRBD1. Germline V gives CDR1 KGHSH, CDR2 LQKENI. V lost 0 bases to trimming and J lost 2 bases; unmatched junction nucleotides: 3. This CDR3 has 15 residues.

The CDR3 region has the DNA TGTGCCAGCACCACTCGGGGATATGGCTACACCTTC. Translating it yields CASTTRGYGYTF. The chain links TRBV9 to TRBJ1-2; D remains ambiguous. The V gene's germline CDR1 is SGDLS and CDR2 YYNGEE. There are 12 residues in the CDR3. V lost 6 bases and J lost 5, with 11 bases in between.

The J gene is TRBJ2-1, the V gene TRBV7-9, with 9 bases fitting TRBD2. V shed 5 bases and J 9 bases; nucleotides not matched to a gene: 11. There are 15 residues in the CDR3. CDR1 and CDR2 (germline): SEHNR, FQNEAQ (reference sequence). The DNA for the CDR3 is TGTGCCAGCAGCAACTCCGGGACTAGCCAAAGTGAGCAGTTCTTC. It yields the protein CASSNSGTSQSEQFF.

The chain employs TRBV14 and TRBJ1-2, with a weak D call TRBD1 (5 bases). In germline, CDR1 is SGHDN, CDR2 FVKESK. V dropped 4 bases and J dropped 0 bases, with 15 bases sitting between them. The CDR3 is 16 amino acids. For the CDR3, the DNA is TGTGCCAGCAGCCGGGAAGGGGCCGGAACTAACTATGGCTACACCTTC. Amino acid sequence: CASSREGAGTNYGYTF.

The rearrangement links TRBV7-6 to TRBJ1-1; 7 bases fit TRBD1. This CDR3 has 15 residues. Losses at the gene ends were 1 base for V and 0 bases for J; bases not matched to a gene: 2. Germline CDR1 SGHVS, CDR2 FNYEAQ. CDR3 in DNA: TGTGCCAGCAGCTTAGAGGGACAGCTGAACACTGAAGCTTTCTTT. Translation: CASSLEGQLNTEAFF.

In this sample, this clone turned up a few times. Sequence at one end of the junction differs from germline and may be a read error. The chain recombines TRBV11-2 with TRBJ2-2; no clear D. CDR1 is SGHAT and CDR2 is FQNNGV in the germline V gene. The CDR3 contains 12 residues. The CDR3, as DNA: TGTGCCAGCTACCGTAACATCGGGGAGCTGTTTTTT. It codes for CASYRNIGELFF.

The chain combines TRBV5-1 with TRBJ1-6; D ambiguous. The CDR3 runs to 14 residues. Trimming stripped 2 bases from V and 10 bases from J, with 13 bases between. Germline CDR1 reads SGHRS; CDR2 reads YFSETQ. This CDR3 is CASSFGGEGSPLHF. CDR3 bases: TGCGCCAGCAGCTTCGGCGGAGAGGGATCACCCCTCCACTTT.

The sample holds a few counts of this clone. The chain links TRBV18 to TRBJ1-1; D gene unclear. With 2 bases removed from V and 1 base from J, the gap between germline ends came to 8 bases. The CDR3 contains 14 residues. In germline, CDR1 is KGHSH, CDR2 LQKENI. The CDR3 here is CASSPGFKNTEAFF. The CDR3 DNA reads as TGTGCCAGCTCACCAGGCTTCAAGAACACTGAAGCTTTCTTT.

V is TRBV5-1 and J is TRBJ1-2, with D tentatively TRBD1 (5 bases). The ends were cut back, 4 bases at V and 7 bases at J, with 20 bases in the middle. Germline V gene sequence: CDR1 SGHRS, CDR2 YFSETQ. CDR3 length: 15 amino acids. The CDR3, as DNA: TGCGCCAGCAGCAGGGCCCAGGGTCCTACGGGTGGCTACACCTTC. This codes for CASSRAQGPTGGYTF.

For this clone: One junction end does not reproduce the germline sequence, and a read error may be involved. CDR3 bases: TGCGCCAGCAGCCAAGATCGCAATCAGTCCCAGCATTTT. It is translated as CASSQDRNQSQHF. J is TRBJ1-5 and V is TRBV4-1, with D unclear. CDR1 and CDR2 from the germline V gene are MGHRA and YSYEKL. CDR3 length equals 13 residues.

In its sample, this clone was seen many times. The chain links TRBV25-1 to TRBJ1-4; weak D call: TRBD1 (5 bases). V was shortened by 6 bases and J by 8 bases, with 16 bases between the two germline ends. The germline V gene encodes CDR1 MGHDK and CDR2 SYGVNS. This CDR3 has 14 residues. The CDR3 DNA reads TGTGCCAGCAGCCAGGGTCTTAATGGGGAAAAACTGTTTTTT. Encoded protein: CASSQGLNGEKLFF.

The J gene is TRBJ1-1, the V gene TRBV21-1; the tabulated D call, TRBD1, remains unverified against the DNA. TRBV21-1 is an annotated pseudogene. There are 15 residues in the CDR3. The CDR3 here is CASRETGAHGTEAFF. In DNA, the CDR3 is TGTGCCAGCAGAGAGACAGGGGCTCACGGCACTGAAGCTTTCTTT.

This clone occurred a few times. This chain connects TRBV5-1 to TRBJ2-5, with 7 bases lining up with TRBD1. Germline trimming cut 3 bases from V and 5 bases from J; bases unmatched to any gene: 10. The CDR3 runs to 15 residues. Germline assignment: CDR1 SGHRS and CDR2 YFSETQ. The CDR3 region has the DNA TGCGCCAGCAGCTCCTGGACAGGTGAGATGGAGACCCAGTACTTC. It is translated as CASSSWTGEMETQYF.

V usage is TRBV29-1 and J usage is TRBJ1-2; D uncertain. Trimming left V 7 bases short and J 3 bases short, with 18 bases between. Germline V gives CDR1 SQVTM, CDR2 ANQGSEA. There are 14 residues in the CDR3. Here the CDR3 DNA reads TGCAGCGCTCGCGTCAAGGGCGGGTACTATGGCTACACCTTC. Encoded protein: CSARVKGGYYGYTF. Complete variable domain (other parts from reference TRBV29-1 and TRBJ1-2): SAVISQKPSRDICQRGTSLTIQCQVDSQVTMMFWYRQQPGQSLTLIATANQGSEATYESGFVIDKFPISRPNLTFSTLTVSNMSPEDSSIYLCSARVKGGYYGYTFGSGTRLTVV.

The V gene is TRBV7-9, the J gene TRBJ2-2, with 10 bases identical to TRBD2. Germline V gene lookup returns CDR1 SEHNR and CDR2 FQNEAQ (reference sequence). The CDR3 loop spans 15 amino acids. The V segment lost 2 bases and the J segment 7 bases; nucleotides outside the gene matches: 4. CDR3 sequence (DNA): TGTGCCAGCAGCTTAAAGGGGACTAGCGTCGGGGAGCTGTTTTTT. As protein: CASSLKGTSVGELFF.

The rearrangement joins TRBV9 to TRBJ2-1, with 7 bases lining up with TRBD2. This CDR3 spans 14 amino acids. From germline, CDR1 is SGDLS and CDR2 YYNGEE. Trimming took 4 bases from V and 2 from J; bases not matched to a gene: 3. CDR3 in amino acids: CASSRGDPYNEQFF. As DNA, the CDR3 is TGTGCCAGCAGCCGGGGGGACCCCTACAATGAGCAGTTCTTC. Full variable domain (rest looked up from reference TRBV9 and TRBJ2-1): DSGVTQTPKHLITATGQRVTLRCSPRSGDLSVYWYQQSLDQGLQFLIQYYNGEERAKGNILERFSAQQFPDLHSELNLSSLELGDSALYFCASSRGDPYNEQFFGPGTRLTVL.

V usage is TRBV5-6 and J usage is TRBJ1-3; 7 bases agree with TRBD1. The CDR3 sequence is 14 residues long. J was trimmed by 6 bases and V by 4 bases; bases with no gene match: 7. Germline assignment: CDR1 SGHDT and CDR2 YYEEEE. The DNA for the CDR3 is TGTGCCAGCAGCGCGACAGGGTCCGCAAACACCATATATTTT. Translation gives CASSATGSANTIYF.

V and J are TRBV4-3 and TRBJ2-5; D call uncertain. Germline CDR1 and CDR2: LGHNA and YSLEER. The V gene lost 0 bases and the J gene lost 5 bases, with 13 bases spanning the gap. The CDR3 extends over 15 amino acids. CDR3 in amino acids: CASSQDAQLGETQYF. Written as DNA, the CDR3 is TGCGCCAGCAGCCAAGATGCCCAGCTCGGGGAGACCCAGTACTTC.

This clone was seen just once. V is TRBV7-9 and J is TRBJ2-7; weak D call: TRBD2 (5 bases). Germline lookup yields CDR1 SEHNR and CDR2 FQNEAQ (reference sequence). The CDR3 is 12 amino acids. Trimming shortened V by 3 bases and J by 6 bases, and 9 bases separated the two germline ends. CDR3 protein: CASSFEGGEQYF. CDR3 nucleotides: TGTGCCAGCAGCTTCGAAGGAGGCGAGCAGTACTTC.

This chain uses TRBV6-1 with TRBJ1-2; D gene unclear. The CDR3 runs to 14 residues. V gave up 10 bases and J gave up 4 bases, with 19 bases separating them. Per germline, CDR1 MNHNS and CDR2 SASEGT. DNA for the CDR3: TGTGCCATCTTAGCGACTTCGCGGGTCTATGGCTACACCTTC. Translated, it gives CAILATSRVYGYTF.

The chain carries TRBV30 and TRBJ1-1; no clear D. CDR1 and CDR2 from the germline V gene are GTSNPN and SVGIG (reference sequence). CDR3 size: 14 residues. With 0 bases removed from V and 1 base from J, the gap between germline ends came to 9 bases. CDR3 sequence reads: CAWSVLRGNTEAFF. CDR3 DNA: TGTGCCTGGAGTGTACTTCGGGGGAACACTGAAGCTTTCTTT.

The V call is TRBV4-2, the J call TRBJ2-7, with D possibly being TRBD1 (6 bases). V was trimmed by 2 bases and J by 4 bases, leaving 18 bases between them. Looked up from germline, CDR1 is LGHNA and CDR2 is YNFKEQ. This CDR3 comprises 16 residues. CDR3 sequence (DNA): TGTGCCAGCAGCCAACAACAGGGTGGGTCAAGGTACGAGCAGTACTTC. This codes for CASSQQQGGSRYEQYF.

The J gene is TRBJ1-3, the V gene TRBV9; no reliable D call. The germline CDR1 and CDR2 sequences are SGDLS and YYNGEE. Trimming cost V 4 bases and J 0 bases, with 8 bases left between them. There are 14 residues in the CDR3. CDR3 loop: CASSYDYSGNTIYF. The CDR3 region has the DNA TGTGCCAGCAGCTATGACTACTCTGGAAACACCATATATTTT.

V gene TRBV7-9 combines with J gene TRBJ1-2; the match to TRBD1 covers 10 bases. J lost 8 bases, V lost 1 base, and 7 bases had no gene match. CDR1 is SEHNR and CDR2 is FQNEAQ in the germline V gene (reference sequence). The CDR3 spans 15 residues. The CDR3 sequence is CASSLDGTGVEGYTF. DNA of the CDR3: TGTGCCAGCAGCTTAGATGGGACAGGGGTTGAAGGCTACACCTTC.

The CDR3 here is CSAWTGIEQYF. CDR3 in DNA: TGCAGTGCTTGGACAGGAATAGAGCAGTACTTC. The rearrangement links TRBV20-1 to TRBJ2-7, with 7 bases fitting TRBD1. The trim removed 5 bases at V and 7 bases at J, leaving 5 bases unmatched. CDR1 DFQATT and CDR2 SNEGSKA come from the germline V gene (reference sequence). The CDR3 is made up of 11 amino acids.

This clone appeared once. The chain is built from TRBV5-1 and TRBJ2-7, with a possible D match to TRBD2 (6 bases). CDR1 SGHRS and CDR2 YFSETQ come from the germline V gene. Trimming took 4 bases from V and 1 from J, leaving 12 bases between them. The CDR3 loop spans 14 amino acids. The CDR3 sequence is CASSPSGTSYEQYF. CDR3 in DNA: TGCGCCAGCAGCCCCTCCGGGACTTCCTACGAGCAGTACTTC.

This clone has more than one count but fewer than ten. This CDR3 is CASGSGTYNEQFF. The CDR3 region has the DNA TGCGCCAGCGGGAGCGGGACGTACAATGAGCAGTTCTTC. The chain has TRBV5-1 and TRBJ2-1; 7 bases are a match to TRBD2. CDR1 is SGHRS, CDR2 YFSETQ, per germline. The junction had 5 bases not matched to a gene; V was cut back by 7 bases and J by 4 bases. The CDR3 totals 13 residues.

This clone was seen more than once but under ten times. The chain employs TRBV7-8 and TRBJ1-2, with D maybe TRBD1 (6 bases). The CDR3 runs to 15 residues. Trimming stripped 5 bases from V and 3 bases from J, with 16 bases between. The germline V gene has CDR1 SGHVS and CDR2 FQNEAQ. The CDR3 protein is CASSGLGAGDYGYTF. The CDR3 coding sequence is TGTGCCAGCAGCGGCCTGGGGGCGGGGGACTATGGCTACACCTTC.

The CDR3 region is CASSVGQSSYEQYF. In nucleotides, the CDR3 is TGTGCCAGCAGCGTAGGACAAAGCTCCTACGAGCAGTACTTC. The chain links TRBV9 to TRBJ2-7; D gene ambiguous. From germline, CDR1 is SGDLS and CDR2 YYNGEE. The V and J ends lost 0 bases and 0 bases respectively, with 7 bases between them. The CDR3 is 14 amino acids.